The rows below give T cell receptor beta chains drawn from one sample of a study of T cells in Graves' hyperthyroidism and ophthalmopathy. TCRdb recomputed calls from the multiplex PCR reads with MiXCR, one row per CDR3 protein. The sample lists about 840,000 distinct CDR3 sequences, 38% occurring once. Sequences were obtained from blood. The receptors come from a man younger than 35 with Graves' hyperthyroidism. Each CDR3 is given with its conserved first and last residue. Each record gives: V gene, J gene, CDR3 protein.

V: TRBV7-8
J: TRBJ2-5
CDR3: CASSYGPHSGGKETQYF

V: TRBV5-6
J: TRBJ1-2
CDR3: CASSFSGDGYTF

V: TRBV7-9
J: TRBJ1-1
CDR3: CASSFPMGTEAFF

V: TRBV7-3
J: TRBJ1-2
CDR3: CASRLGQLGGYTF

V: TRBV12-3/TRBV12-4
J: TRBJ1-1
CDR3: CASSLGTGGPSEAFF

V: TRBV2
J: TRBJ1-6
CDR3: CASSNDRANNSPLHF

V: TRBV25-1
J: TRBJ2-3
CDR3: CASSEYSGVGLDTQYF

V: TRBV29-1
J: TRBJ1-4
CDR3: CSVEDNEKLFF

V: TRBV29-1
J: TRBJ1-1
CDR3: CSVGLTMNTEAFF

V: TRBV7-9
J: TRBJ1-1
CDR3: CASSLVGRALYTEAFF

V: TRBV7-8
J: TRBJ2-7
CDR3: CASSLQGRYEQYF

V: TRBV15
J: TRBJ1-4
CDR3: CATSPLLEEVSFF

V: TRBV5-1
J: TRBJ1-2
CDR3: CASSPYRGHVYGYTF

V: TRBV6-5
J: TRBJ2-7
CDR3: CASSYTGLAGVRQYF